This passage covers 17 T cell receptor beta chains from one sample sequenced in a study of T cell responses to AZD1222 COVID-19 vaccine. Only in-frame clones appear in the TCRdb table, and some are missing; sequencing was by immunoSEQ multiplex PCR. This table holds 40,000 to 60,000 clones, about 87% found once. This material consisted of peripheral blood, taken 28 days after the second AZD1222 dose. The receptors shown here come from an adult who received the AZD1222 COVID-19 vaccine.

This clone occurred once. This chain joins TRBV2 and TRBJ1-1, with unresolved D. The V end was cut by 5 bases, the J end by 0 bases, with 7 bases between. The CDR3 totals 13 residues. Germline CDR1 SNHLY, CDR2 FYNNEI. Written as DNA, the CDR3 is TGTGCCAGCAGTTTGGGAATGAACACTGAAGCTTTCTTT. Protein sequence: CASSLGMNTEAFF.

The gene calls are TRBV19 and TRBJ1-2; D is possibly TRBD1 (5 bases). The ends were cut back, 3 bases at V and 2 bases at J, with 10 bases in the middle. Germline values: CDR1 LNHDA, CDR2 SQIVND (reference sequence). The length of the CDR3 is 14 residues. The CDR3, as DNA: TGTGCCAGTAGTATTGTCAGGGCCAACTATGGCTACACCTTC. This translates into CASSIVRANYGYTF.

The gene calls are TRBV12-3 or TRBV12-4 and TRBJ1-2; D is unresolved. The CDR3 spans 13 residues. Trimming stripped 2 bases from V and 3 bases from J, with 7 bases between. CDR3 sequence reads: CASSLKPDYGYTF. As DNA, the CDR3 is TGTGCCAGCAGTTTAAAGCCAGACTATGGCTACACCTTC.

The chain joins TRBV7-9 to TRBJ2-5; 8 bases line up with TRBD2. Germline trimming cut 6 bases from V and 5 bases from J; bases unmatched to any gene: 5. The CDR3 covers 13 residues. Germline assignment: CDR1 SEHNR and CDR2 FQNEAQ (reference sequence). Written as DNA, the CDR3 is TGTGCCAGCAGTCGGACTAGCTACGAGACCCAGTACTTC. The encoded protein is CASSRTSYETQYF.

This chain uses TRBV4-3 with TRBJ1-3; TRBD1 matches 7 bases. CDR1 and CDR2 (germline): LGHNA, YSLEER. The CDR3 runs 16 residues. Trimming took 0 bases from V and 2 from J; bases not matched to a gene: 4. CDR3 residues: CASSQDAGGTGNTIYF. The CDR3 nucleotides are TGCGCCAGCAGCCAAGATGCAGGGGGGACTGGAAACACCATATATTTT.

The chain has TRBV19 and TRBJ1-1; D uncertain. This CDR3 contains 10 residues. The germline gives CDR1 LNHDA, CDR2 SQIVND (reference sequence). V dropped 6 bases and J dropped 5 bases, with 4 bases sitting between them. CDR3 nucleotide sequence: TGTGCCAGTAGGAATACTGAAGCTTTCTTT. As protein: CASRNTEAFF. Combining the CDR3 with reference TRBV19 and TRBJ1-1 gives the whole variable domain DGGITQSPKYLFRKEGQNVTLSCEQNLNHDAMYWYRQDPGQGLRLIYYSQIVNDFQKGDIAEGYSVSREKKESFPLTVTSAQKNPTAFYLCASRNTEAFFGQGTRLTVV.

V usage is TRBV10-3 and J usage is TRBJ2-1; 7 bases are shared with TRBD2. Trimming took 0 bases from V and 4 from J; bases not matched to a gene: 6. The CDR3 is made up of 16 amino acids. In germline, CDR1 is ENHRY, CDR2 SYGVKD. The CDR3 DNA sequence: TGTGCCATCAGTGAGTCTGCGGGAGTAACATACAATGAGCAGTTCTTC. Protein: CAISESAGVTYNEQFF.

The chain is built from TRBV3-1 (or the pseudogene TRBV3-2) and TRBJ2-3, with TRBD2 as a possible D gene (5 bases). V was cut by 0 bases and J by 9 bases, with 22 bases left in between. Germline V CDR1 and CDR2: LGHDT, YNNKEL (reference sequence). The CDR3 is 17 residues long. CDR3 in DNA: TGTGCCAGCAGCCAAGATCAGGACTCCTGCGGGTCTATCACGCAGTATTTT. It codes for CASSQDQDSCGSITQYF.

The CDR3 DNA follows: TGTGCCAGCAGCCAAGTATTAGAGACCCAGTACTTC. Its protein is CASSQVLETQYF. The chain uses TRBV3-1 (or the pseudogene TRBV3-2) and TRBJ2-5; D is unresolved. CDR3 length: 12 residues. The germline V gene encodes CDR1 LGHDT and CDR2 YNNKEL (reference sequence). V was clipped by 1 base and J by 4 bases, with 4 bases between them.

The chain couples TRBV28 to TRBJ1-5, with a tentative D call TRBD1 (5 bases). This CDR3 has 18 amino acids. V was cut by 4 bases and J by 0 bases, with 19 bases left in between. CDR1 is MDHEN, CDR2 SYDVKM, per germline. The CDR3 loop reads CASSSAGTDGYSNQPQHF. For the CDR3, the DNA is TGTGCCAGCAGTTCTGCGGGGACGGATGGTTATAGCAATCAGCCCCAGCATTTT.

The chain links TRBV4-1 to TRBJ1-2, with TRBD1 matching 8 bases. Per the germline V gene, CDR1 is MGHRA and CDR2 is YSYEKL. The length of the CDR3 is 15 residues. V lost 4 bases and J lost 4; bases outside the gene matches: 8. CDR3 loop: CASSPGPTGAYGYTF. The CDR3 DNA sequence: TGCGCCAGCAGCCCAGGTCCGACAGGGGCCTATGGCTACACCTTC.

The J gene is TRBJ1-6, the V gene TRBV2, with D possibly matching TRBD1 (5 bases). This CDR3 contains 15 residues. Germline CDR1 SNHLY, CDR2 FYNNEI. The germline V and J ends were trimmed by 0 bases and 8 bases, with 11 bases remaining between them. The chain's CDR3 is CASSEADSSHSPLHF. In DNA, the CDR3 is TGTGCCAGCAGTGAAGCTGACAGCTCCCATTCACCCCTCCACTTT.

This chain connects TRBV7-9 to TRBJ1-2; D not resolved. The germline CDR1 and CDR2 sequences are SEHNR and FQNEAQ (reference sequence). V lost 3 bases and J lost 8, with 10 bases in between. There are 12 residues in the CDR3. CDR3 coding DNA: TGTGCCAGCAGCTTGGGAGGAGGGGGCTACACCTTC. Its translation is CASSLGGGGYTF. The variable domain in full, completed from reference TRBV7-9 and TRBJ1-2, reads DTGVSQNPRHKITKRGQNVTFRCDPISEHNRLYWYRQTLGQGPEFLTYFQNEAQLEKSRLLSDRFSAERPKGSFSTLEIQRTEQGDSAMYLCASSLGGGGYTFGSGTRLTVV.

This clone was found once. The chain uses TRBV10-3 and TRBJ1-2, with D tentatively TRBD1 (5 bases). CDR3 length equals 16 residues. The germline CDR1 and CDR2 sequences are ENHRY and SYGVKD. Trimming cost V 4 bases and J 4 bases, with 19 bases left between them. The CDR3 reads CAISVSRDATGYGYTF. As DNA, the CDR3 is TGTGCCATCAGTGTTTCCCGGGACGCCACGGGCTATGGCTACACCTTC.

V gene TRBV19 combines with J gene TRBJ1-2; 8 bases fit TRBD1. Germline V gene sequence: CDR1 LNHDA, CDR2 SQIVND (reference sequence). The J segment lost 2 bases and the V segment lost 3 bases, leaving 2 bases of the junction unmatched. The CDR3 is 14 amino acids. CDR3 sequence (DNA): TGTGCCAGTAGTATTGCAGGGGGCAACTATGGCTACACCTTC. Translated, it gives CASSIAGGNYGYTF.

This chain connects TRBV14 to TRBJ1-4; D gene ambiguous. The CDR3 is 13 amino acids. The germline gives CDR1 SGHDN, CDR2 FVKESK. The ends were cut back, 0 bases at V and 16 bases at J, with 15 bases in the middle. CDR3 coding DNA: TGTGCCAGCAGCCAAGATAGGCGAACAGCCAGGTTTTTT. The encoded protein is CASSQDRRTARFF.

The V call is TRBV5-5, the J call TRBJ2-7; D might be TRBD1 or TRBD2, each matching 6 bases. The CDR3 is 14 amino acids. Between the trimmed V and J ends, which lost 4 bases and 2 bases, there was a span of 13 bases. Germline-derived CDR1 and CDR2 are SGHKS and YYEKEE (reference sequence). As DNA, the CDR3 is TGTGCCAGCAGCCCCGTGGAGGGGGCCTACGAGCAGTACTTC. Amino acid sequence: CASSPVEGAYEQYF.